A single sample gave rise to the 10 T cell receptor beta chains below, sequenced in a study. TCRdb re-called the 5' RACE reads with MiXCR, one entry per CDR3 protein. This table has about 64,000 distinct CDR3 sequences, roughly 22% appearing once. The sample comprised memory CD4+ T cells sorted from a lymph node. Subset: memory CD4+ T cells, CD4+CD45RO+CD25-. Receptors originate from a female donor with breast cancer.

A few counts support this clonotype. This chain joins TRBV15 and TRBJ2-1; the match to TRBD2 covers 8 bases. The CDR3 sequence is 15 residues long. The junction had 6 bases not matched to a gene; V was cut back by 0 bases and J by 8 bases. CDR1 and CDR2 (germline): LNHNV, YYDKDF (reference sequence). This CDR3 reads CATSREAGVIDEQFF. The CDR3 DNA sequence: TGTGCCACCAGCAGAGAAGCGGGAGTAATCGATGAGCAGTTCTTC.

This clonotype was detected only a few times. The chain joins TRBV6-1 to TRBJ1-5, with no clear D. Between the trimmed V and J ends, which lost 3 bases and 8 bases, there was a span of 5 bases. The CDR3 spans 11 residues. Germline V lookup: CDR1 MNHNS, CDR2 SASEGT. The CDR3 region is CASSDLEPQHF. The DNA of the CDR3 is TGTGCCAGCAGTGACCTCGAGCCCCAGCATTTT.

This clonotype has only a few counts. This chain connects TRBV20-1 to TRBJ1-4, with D possibly being TRBD1 (5 bases). CDR1 and CDR2 from the germline V gene are DFQATT and SNEGSKA (reference sequence). The germline V and J ends were trimmed by 7 bases and 6 bases, with 15 bases remaining between them. This CDR3 has 13 residues. The CDR3 sequence is CSVFRVTDEKLFF. CDR3 in DNA: TGCAGTGTGTTCAGGGTAACGGATGAAAAACTGTTTTTT.

V and J are TRBV5-1 and TRBJ2-5; the match to TRBD2 covers 7 bases. The germline V gene has CDR1 SGHRS and CDR2 YFSETQ. The CDR3 covers 13 residues. Trimming at V came to 4 bases and at J to 1 base, leaving 1 base not matched to a gene. CDR3 amino acids: CASSGGGQETQYF. The DNA of the CDR3 is TGCGCCAGCAGCGGCGGGGGCCAAGAGACCCAGTACTTC. The variable domain in full, with the rest retrieved from reference TRBV5-1 and TRBJ2-5, is KAGVTQTPRYLIKTRGQQVTLSCSPISGHRSVSWYQQTPGQGLQFLFEYFSETQRNKGNFPGRFSGRQFSNSRSEMNVSTLELGDSALYLCASSGGGQETQYFGPGTRLLVL.

V and J are TRBV7-2 and TRBJ1-2; TRBD1 agrees at 10 bases. The ends lost 1 base at V and 3 bases at J; junction bases unmatched: 2. Germline V gene lookup returns CDR1 SGHTA and CDR2 FQGNSA. This CDR3 has 15 amino acids. CDR3 residues: CASSLVGTGDYGYTF. The CDR3 DNA sequence: TGTGCCAGCAGCTTAGTTGGGACAGGGGACTATGGCTACACCTTC.

This chain joins TRBV4-3 and TRBJ1-3; TRBD1 matches at 7 bases. Trimming removed 0 bases from V and 7 bases from J; junction bases left unmatched: 6. Germline CDR1 and CDR2: LGHNA and YSLEER. This CDR3 contains 15 residues. The CDR3 DNA is TGCGCCAGCAGCCAAGACCGGGCAGGGGGGAACACCATATATTTT. Translating it yields CASSQDRAGGNTIYF.

The genes are TRBV10-2 and TRBJ2-3; D unclear. This CDR3 contains 13 residues. Germline-derived CDR1 and CDR2 are WSHSY and SAAADI. V was pared by 4 bases and J by 4 bases, with 9 bases between. The CDR3 is CASSGGVSDTQYF. Here the CDR3 DNA reads TGCGCCAGCAGTGGTGGAGTGTCAGATACGCAGTATTTT.

The rearrangement links TRBV9 to TRBJ1-6; D uncertain. The V end was cut by 1 base, the J end by 0 bases, with 8 bases between. CDR1 is SGDLS, CDR2 YYNGEE, per germline. CDR3 length: 16 amino acids. CDR3 in DNA: TGTGCCAGCAGCGTACCGGAACGCTCCTATAATTCACCCCTCCACTTT. Translating gives CASSVPERSYNSPLHF.

The chain couples TRBV7-8 to TRBJ2-7; the D is unclear. The V gene lost 5 bases and the J gene lost 2 bases, with 10 bases spanning the gap. This CDR3 comprises 13 residues. Germline V CDR1 and CDR2: SGHVS, FQNEAQ. The CDR3 DNA is TGTGCCAGCAGCCATGAGGTCCCCTACGAGCAGTACTTC. Its protein product is CASSHEVPYEQYF.

This clonotype has a count of ten or more. Its ends do not fully match the called genes, so a read error is possible. The rearrangement links TRBV5-1 to TRBJ2-6, with D unresolved. Germline CDR1 reads SGHRS; CDR2 reads YFSETQ. The CDR3 covers 15 residues. DNA of the CDR3: TGTGCCAGCAGCTTACTTGGCTCTGGGGCCAACGTCCTGACTTTC. This sequence encodes CASSLLGSGANVLTF.